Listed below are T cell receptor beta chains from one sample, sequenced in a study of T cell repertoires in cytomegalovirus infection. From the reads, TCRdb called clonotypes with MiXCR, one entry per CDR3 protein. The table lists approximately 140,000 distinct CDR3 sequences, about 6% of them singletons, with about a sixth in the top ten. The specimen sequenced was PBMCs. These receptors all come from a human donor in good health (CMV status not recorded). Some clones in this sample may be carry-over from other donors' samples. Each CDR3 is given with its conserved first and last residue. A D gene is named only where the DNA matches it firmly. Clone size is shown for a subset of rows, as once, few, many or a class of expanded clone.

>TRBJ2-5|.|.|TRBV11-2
CASSLGAAETQYF
TGTGCCAGCAGCTTAGGGGCAGCAGAGACCCAGTACTTC
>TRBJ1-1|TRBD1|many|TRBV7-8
CASSLVQGVGTEAFF
TGTGCCAGCAGCTTGGTACAGGGGGTGGGCACTGAAGCTTTCTTT
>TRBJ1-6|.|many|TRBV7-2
CASSSFPLSDAGGSPLHF
TGTGCCAGCAGCTCGTTCCCACTTTCGGACGCCGGTGGTTCACCCCTCCACTTT
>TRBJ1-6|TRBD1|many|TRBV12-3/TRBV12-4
CASSLTGTGNSPLHF
TGTGCCAGCAGTTTAACCGGGACAGGCAATTCACCCCTCCACTTT
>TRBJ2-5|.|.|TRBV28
CASNPGGRETQYF
TGTGCCAGCAACCCGGGGGGCAGGGAGACCCAGTACTTC
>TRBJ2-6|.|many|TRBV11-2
CASSQLQGGGANVLTF
TGTGCCAGCAGCCAACTGCAGGGGGGGGGGGCCAACGTCCTGACTTTC
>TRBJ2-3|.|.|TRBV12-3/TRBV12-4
CASNPGTGQGWADTQYF
TGTGCCAGCAACCCAGGGACGGGGCAGGGGTGGGCAGATACGCAGTATTTT
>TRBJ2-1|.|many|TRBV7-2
CASSCCLAQYNEQFF
TGTGCCAGCAGCTGCTGTCTAGCCCAGTACAATGAGCAGTTCTTC
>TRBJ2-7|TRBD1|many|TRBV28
CASSLIPGQGVGECF
TGTGCCAGCAGTTTAATTCCGGGACAGGGGGTTGGTGAGTGCTTC
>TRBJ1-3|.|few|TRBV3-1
CASSQDWNTDTIYF
TGTGCCAGCAGCCAAGATTGGAACACTGACACCATATATTTT
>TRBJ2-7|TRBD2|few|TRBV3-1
CASSQDFGGEQYF
TGTGCCAGCAGCCAAGATTTCGGGGGGGAGCAGTACTTC
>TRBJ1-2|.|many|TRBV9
CASSVVAGTSYGYTF
TGTGCCAGCAGCGTAGTAGCGGGGACGTCCTATGGCTACACCTTC
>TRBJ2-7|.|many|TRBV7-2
CASSLMAGSYEQYF
TGTGCCAGCAGCTTAATGGCGGGCTCCTACGAGCAGTACTTC
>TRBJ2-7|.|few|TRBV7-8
CASSLAERTFYEQYF
TGTGCCAGCAGCTTAGCGGAGCGTACGTTCTACGAGCAGTACTTC
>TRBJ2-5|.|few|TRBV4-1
CASSQGDQRETQYF
TGCGCCAGCAGCCAAGGGGACCAGCGGGAGACCCAGTACTTC
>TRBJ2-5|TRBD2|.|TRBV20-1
CSALPPLAGGRREKETQYF
TGCAGTGCTCTCCCCCCCCTAGCGGGGGGCAGGAGGGAAAAGGAGACCCAGTACTTC
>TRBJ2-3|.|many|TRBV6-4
CASQDSAGADTQYF
TGTGCCAGCCAAGACTCCGCGGGGGCGGATACGCAGTATTTT
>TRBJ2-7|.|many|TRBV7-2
CASSSAMAFSYEQYF
TGTGCCAGCAGCTCCGCAATGGCTTTCTCCTACGAGCAGTACTTC
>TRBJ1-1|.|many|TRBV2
CASSDSGWPTEAFF
TGTGCCAGCAGTGATAGTGGCTGGCCCACTGAAGCTTTCTTT
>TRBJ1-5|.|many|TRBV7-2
CASSLGPGIHQPQHF
TGTGCCAGCAGCTTGGGCCCAGGAATCCATCAGCCCCAGCATTTT
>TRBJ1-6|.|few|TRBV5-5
CASSIRVHDNSPLHF
TGTGCCAGCAGCATACGAGTCCACGATAATTCACCCCTCCACTTT
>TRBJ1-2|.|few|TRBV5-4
CASSLAAGNLGYTF
TGTGCCAGCAGCTTGGCCGCGGGGAATCTTGGCTACACCTTC
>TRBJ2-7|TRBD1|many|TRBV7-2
CASSRTGGSYEQYF
TGTGCCAGCAGCCGGACAGGGGGCTCCTACGAGCAGTACTTC
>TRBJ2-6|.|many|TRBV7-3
CASRPGPGSGANVLTF
TGTGCCAGCCGTCCGGGGCCGGGCTCTGGGGCCAACGTCCTGACTTTC
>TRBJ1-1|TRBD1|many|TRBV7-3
CASSLRPGTGLTEAFF
TGTGCCAGCAGCTTAAGACCCGGGACAGGGCTCACTGAAGCTTTCTTT
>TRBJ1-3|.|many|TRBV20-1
CSARNGPRRGNTIYF
TGCAGTGCTAGAAACGGTCCGAGGCGGGGAAACACCATATATTTT
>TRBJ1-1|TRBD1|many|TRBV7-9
CASSHKDRAITEAFF
TGTGCCAGCAGCCATAAAGACAGGGCGATAACTGAAGCTTTCTTT
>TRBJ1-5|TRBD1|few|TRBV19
CASSEGGRGNNQPQHF
TGTGCCAGTAGTGAAGGGGGCAGGGGTAACAATCAGCCCCAGCATTTT
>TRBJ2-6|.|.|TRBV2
CASSDLGGANVLTF
TGTGCCAGCAGCGATTTAGGGGGGGCCAACGTCCTGACTTTC
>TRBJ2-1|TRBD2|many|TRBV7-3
CASSFGSGAFNEQFF
TGTGCCAGCAGCTTCGGTAGCGGGGCCTTCAATGAGCAGTTCTTC
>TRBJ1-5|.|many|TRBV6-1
CASREGTVSNQPQHF
TGTGCCAGCAGGGAAGGGACGGTTAGCAATCAGCCCCAGCATTTT
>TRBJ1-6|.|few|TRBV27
CASQPGTHNSPLHF
TGTGCCAGCCAGCCCGGGACTCATAATTCACCCCTCCACTTT
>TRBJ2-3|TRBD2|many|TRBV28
CASSPPSGGQSGDTQYF
TGTGCCAGCAGTCCCCCCAGCGGGGGGCAGTCGGGAGATACGCAGTATTTT
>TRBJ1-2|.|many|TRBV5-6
CASSFGRRDGYTF
TGTGCCAGCAGCTTCGGCCGGAGAGATGGCTACACCTTC
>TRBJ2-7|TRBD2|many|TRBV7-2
CASSLRLAGGEQYF
TGTGCCAGCAGCTTACGGCTAGCGGGGGGGGAGCAGTACTTC
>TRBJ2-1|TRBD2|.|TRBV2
CASSPTRLASDEQFF
TGTGCCAGCAGTCCCACTCGACTAGCTTCAGATGAGCAGTTCTTC
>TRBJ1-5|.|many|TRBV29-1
CSAGGEREGGSPTYSNQPQHF
TGCAGCGCAGGCGGCGAGAGGGAGGGAGGGAGTCCAACTTATAGCAATCAGCCCCAGCATTTT
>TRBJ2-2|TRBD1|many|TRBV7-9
CASSFQGASTGELFF
TGTGCCAGCAGCTTCCAGGGGGCGTCAACCGGGGAGCTGTTTTTT
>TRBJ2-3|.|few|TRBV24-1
CATSDLYGDLNTDTQYF
TGTGCCACCAGTGATTTGTACGGAGACCTAAACACAGATACGCAGTATTTT
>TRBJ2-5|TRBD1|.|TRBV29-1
CSVEEIKGQGLETQYF
TGCAGCGTTGAAGAAATTAAAGGACAGGGATTGGAGACCCAGTACTTC
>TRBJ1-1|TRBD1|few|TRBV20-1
CSAREKTGKFTEAFF
TGCAGTGCTAGAGAAAAGACAGGGAAATTCACTGAAGCTTTCTTT
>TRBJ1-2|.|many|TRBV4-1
CASSQEAALSGYTF
TGCGCCAGCAGCCAAGAGGCCGCCCTCAGTGGCTACACCTTC
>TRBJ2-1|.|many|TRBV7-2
CASSPRGGASNEQFF
TGTGCCAGCAGCCCTAGGGGGGGAGCCAGCAATGAGCAGTTCTTC
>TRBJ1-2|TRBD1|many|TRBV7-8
CASSFQGQGWSGYTF
TGTGCCAGCAGCTTTCAGGGACAGGGGTGGAGTGGCTACACCTTC
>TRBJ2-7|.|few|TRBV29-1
CSVEGGDYEQYF
TGCAGCGTTGAAGGGGGCGACTACGAGCAGTACTTC
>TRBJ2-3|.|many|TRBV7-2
CASSLARADTQYF
TGTGCCAGCAGCTTAGCAAGGGCAGATACGCAGTATTTT
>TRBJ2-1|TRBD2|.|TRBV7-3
CASSLGTNPYNEQFF
TGTGCCAGCAGCTTAGGGACTAACCCGTACAATGAGCAGTTCTTC
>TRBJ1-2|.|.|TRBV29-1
CSVSTGTNYGYTF
TGCAGCGTCTCAACCGGGACAAACTATGGCTACACCTTC
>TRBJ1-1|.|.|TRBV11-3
CASSLYQGSEAFF
TGTGCCAGCAGCTTATATCAGGGAAGTGAAGCTTTCTTT